The text below deals with one T cell receptor beta chain. How the authors handled the data: Scientists estimated how many nucleated cells there were by amplifying reference gene primers. The data were produced by immunoSEQ multiplex PCR, yet TCRdb's version contains in-frame clones alone and is incomplete. Clonal size and the V and J genes are those of that table, whereas D and trimming came from the DNA. The data show around 60,000 clones, approximately 80% seen once. These data come from a study of blood T cell repertoires in COVID-19. Study summary: The cDNA or gDNA used as material had been derived from T cells, B-cell-depleted T cells, or PBMCs.

Sequenced sample: peripheral blood. The receptor comes from a man older than 75 with active or convalescent COVID-19.

The CDR3 nucleotides are TGTGCCAGCAGCTTGGTGTGGGTAGCGGGAGAGGGAAACTACAATGAGCAGTTCTTC. Protein product: CASSLVWVAGEGNYNEQFF. The chain combines TRBV5-4 with TRBJ2-1, with 9 nucleotides matching TRBD2. V lost 0 bases and J lost 3; bases outside the gene matches: 13. The germline CDR1 and CDR2 sequences are SGHNT and YYREEE (reference sequence). This CDR3 contains 19 residues.